What follows is one T cell receptor (beta chain) and its context. Its antigen is undetermined. Germline V gene sequence: CDR1 SGHNT, CDR2 YENEEA. The CDR3 length is 14 residues. V lost 1 base and J 4 bases, leaving 10 bases between the germline ends. The data were obtained in a study of shared clonotypes between healthy human individuals. Looking at the study overall: There were three CD4 naive, three CD4 memory, two CD8 naive and one CD8 memory plates per donor.

Study results and limitations: Memory subsets had estimated richness that was generally smaller than that of naive subsets. The authors sampled blood alone, and tissue repertoires likely differ.

Profiled with immunoSEQ multiplex PCR; TCRdb holds only in-frame clones, not every one. This table holds hundreds of thousands of clones, 90% to 96% found once. Material: naive CD4+ T cells sorted from blood. The subset: CD45RA+ positively selected. The chain links TRBV11-3 to TRBJ1-1; D unresolved. This clonotype was sampled from a woman aged 25 to 39 in good health. For the CDR3, the DNA is TGTGCCAGCAGCTTAGGATTGGAGGGCACTGAAGCTTTCTTT. It encodes CASSLGLEGTEAFF.